This entry lists 23 T cell receptor beta chains sequenced from one sample in a study of cytomegalovirus exposure and HLA in healthy donors. In the PCR, 60 Vbeta and 13 Jbeta primers were used. Profiled with immunoSEQ multiplex PCR; TCRdb holds only in-frame clones, not every one. This sample has under 110,000 clones, with about three quarters found just once. Sequencing was done on a sample of PBMCs. The receptors shown here come from a boy between 10 and 17 years old in good health and CMV-seronegative.

The chain uses TRBV6-5 and TRBJ1-2, with TRBD1 identical over 8 bases. Germline V gene lookup returns CDR1 MNHEY and CDR2 SVGAGI. The junction had 6 bases not matched to a gene; V was cut back by 4 bases and J by 8 bases. The CDR3 consists of 13 residues. The CDR3, as DNA: TGTGCCAGCAGTTCCGACCAGGGGGCAGGCTACACCTTC. This translates into CASSSDQGAGYTF.

V gene TRBV5-1 combines with J gene TRBJ2-3, with 12 bases identical to TRBD2. CDR3 size: 16 residues. The junction had 9 bases not matched to a gene; V was cut back by 4 bases and J by 6 bases. CDR1 is SGHRS and CDR2 is YFSETQ in the germline V gene. CDR3 coding DNA: TGCGCCAGCAGCGAGCGGACTAGCGGGGCCGGGGATACGCAGTATTTT. Translated: CASSERTSGAGDTQYF. Supplemented by reference TRBV5-1 and TRBJ2-3, the full variable domain reads KAGVTQTPRYLIKTRGQQVTLSCSPISGHRSVSWYQQTPGQGLQFLFEYFSETQRNKGNFPGRFSGRQFSNSRSEMNVSTLELGDSALYLCASSERTSGAGDTQYFGPGTRLTVL.

This clone is a singleton in its sample. CDR3 protein: CASSQGLPAGGLYEQYF. The CDR3 bases are TGCGCCAGCAGCCAAGGTCTCCCAGCGGGAGGGCTATACGAGCAGTACTTC. This sequence joins TRBV4-1 and TRBJ2-7, with TRBD2 matching 10 bases. Germline V gene sequence: CDR1 MGHRA, CDR2 YSYEKL. CDR3 length equals 17 residues. V dropped 1 base and J dropped 4; count of bases not matched to a gene: 10.

The chain couples TRBV28 to TRBJ2-2; 7 bases line up with TRBD1. The CDR3 consists of 15 residues. V lost 5 bases, J lost 8 bases, and 11 bases stayed unmatched. In germline, CDR1 is MDHEN, CDR2 SYDVKM. CDR3 nucleotides: TGTGCCAGCAGTCTTGACAGGGAACCCCTAGGGGAGCTGTTTTTT. Its translation is CASSLDREPLGELFF.

The V and J genes are TRBV28 and TRBJ2-3; a weak D match, TRBD1 (5 bases). The germline V and J ends were trimmed by 2 bases and 5 bases, with 11 bases remaining between them. CDR1 is MDHEN and CDR2 is SYDVKM in the germline V gene. The CDR3 spans 14 residues. In DNA, the CDR3 is TGTGCCAGCAGTTTACAGGGCGTTAGAGATACGCAGTATTTT. As protein: CASSLQGVRDTQYF.

V is TRBV6-5 and J is TRBJ2-7; D is uncertain. V was shortened by 0 bases and J by 2 bases, with 8 bases between the two germline ends. CDR3 size: 14 residues. The germline V gene encodes CDR1 MNHEY and CDR2 SVGAGI. CDR3 coding DNA: TGTGCCAGCAGTTACTCCGGCAGGCCCTACGAGCAGTACTTC. Amino acids: CASSYSGRPYEQYF.

The V and J genes are TRBV28 and TRBJ1-5; unclear D gene. The V end was cut by 5 bases, the J end by 4 bases, with 3 bases between. Germline V CDR1 and CDR2: MDHEN, SYDVKM. The CDR3 is 11 amino acids. CDR3 bases: TGTGCCAGCAGTCCTAATCAGCCCCAGCATTTT. It yields the protein CASSPNQPQHF. The entire variable domain, with the rest obtained from reference TRBV28 and TRBJ1-5, is as follows: DVKVTQSSRYLVKRTGEKVFLECVQDMDHENMFWYRQDPGLGLRLIYFSYDVKMKEKGDIPEGYSVSREKKERFSLILESASTNQTSMYLCASSPNQPQHFGDGTRLSIL.

CDR3 region: CASSHWDRGLDGYTF. The CDR3 DNA follows: TGTGCCAGCAGCCATTGGGACAGGGGTTTGGATGGCTACACCTTC. The chain joins TRBV9 to TRBJ1-2; 10 nucleotides align to TRBD1. After removal of 4 bases from V and 6 bases from J, the junction contained 9 bases not matched to a gene. Looked up from germline, CDR1 is SGDLS and CDR2 is YYNGEE. This CDR3 is built from 15 residues.

V is TRBV4-3 and J is TRBJ2-2, with 10 bases matching TRBD2. The V segment lost 0 bases and the J segment 5 bases; nucleotides outside the gene matches: 9. The CDR3 covers 18 residues. Germline V gene lookup returns CDR1 LGHNA and CDR2 YSLEER. CDR3 residues: CASSQDDSGGRGTGELFF. In DNA form, the CDR3 reads TGCGCCAGCAGCCAAGATGATAGCGGGGGGCGGGGGACCGGGGAGCTGTTTTTT.

This clone was seen only a few times. The chain employs TRBV10-3 and TRBJ2-3; 8 nucleotides line up with TRBD1. CDR1 is ENHRY and CDR2 is SYGVKD in the germline V gene. The CDR3 covers 14 residues. Unmatched junction bases numbered 5, after V lost 7 bases and J lost 2 bases. This chain's CDR3 is CAINPGQVTDTQYF. The CDR3 nucleotides read TGTGCCATCAACCCGGGACAGGTCACAGATACGCAGTATTTT.

The chain uses TRBV19 and TRBJ1-2; 10 bases match TRBD1. The CDR3 consists of 15 residues. The germline V gene encodes CDR1 LNHDA and CDR2 SQIVND (reference sequence). Losses at the gene ends were 5 bases for V and 4 bases for J; bases not matched to a gene: 7. The CDR3 region is CASSVGTGDSYGYTF. Written as DNA, the CDR3 is TGTGCCAGTAGTGTAGGGACAGGGGACAGCTATGGCTACACCTTC.

The rearrangement joins TRBV2 to TRBJ1-2; no clear D gene. The CDR3 is 13 amino acids. The V end was cut by 4 bases, the J end by 2 bases, with 8 bases between. CDR1 SNHLY and CDR2 FYNNEI come from the germline V gene. This CDR3 reads CASSVSSNYGYTF. The CDR3 DNA reads TGTGCCAGCAGTGTATCTAGCAACTATGGCTACACCTTC.

The chain carries TRBV6-1 and TRBJ2-1; 12 bases fit TRBD2. J gave up 5 bases and V 2 bases, and 1 base lay outside the gene matches. CDR3 size: 15 residues. Germline V gives CDR1 MNHNS, CDR2 SASEGT. DNA of the CDR3: TGTGCCAGCAGTGAAAGGACTAGCGGGAACAATGAGCAGTTCTTC. Amino acids: CASSERTSGNNEQFF.

The genes are TRBV19 and TRBJ2-7, with D possibly TRBD2 on 7 matching bases. With 2 bases removed from V and 2 bases from J, the gap between germline ends came to 22 bases. Germline CDR1 and CDR2: LNHDA and SQIVND (reference sequence). The CDR3 loop spans 18 amino acids. CDR3 protein: CASSIKGDYGSMTYEQYF. In DNA, the CDR3 is TGTGCCAGTAGTATAAAGGGGGACTACGGATCAATGACCTACGAGCAGTACTTC. Filled out from reference TRBV19 and TRBJ2-7, the complete variable domain reads DGGITQSPKYLFRKEGQNVTLSCEQNLNHDAMYWYRQDPGQGLRLIYYSQIVNDFQKGDIAEGYSVSREKKESFPLTVTSAQKNPTAFYLCASSIKGDYGSMTYEQYFGPGTRLTVT.

The CDR3 reads CASSQGQGNEKLFF. In DNA, the CDR3 is TGCGCCAGCAGCCAGGGACAGGGGAATGAAAAACTGTTTTTT. The V gene is TRBV5-1, the J gene TRBJ1-4, with TRBD1 matching 10 bases. With 4 bases clipped from V and 5 bases from J, the junction kept 2 bases outside the gene matches. This CDR3 contains 14 residues. In germline, CDR1 is SGHRS, CDR2 YFSETQ. Combining the CDR3 with reference TRBV5-1 and TRBJ1-4 gives the whole variable domain KAGVTQTPRYLIKTRGQQVTLSCSPISGHRSVSWYQQTPGQGLQFLFEYFSETQRNKGNFPGRFSGRQFSNSRSEMNVSTLELGDSALYLCASSQGQGNEKLFFGSGTQLSVL.

The chain links TRBV7-2 to TRBJ2-1; maybe TRBD2 (8 bases). The CDR3 runs 16 residues. Germline V gene sequence: CDR1 SGHTA, CDR2 FQGNSA. V lost 5 bases, J lost 5 bases, and 19 bases lay in between. In nucleotides, the CDR3 is TGTGCCAGCAGCCAAATCCGGGAGGGGGCCGACAATGAGCAGTTCTTC. Its protein product is CASSQIREGADNEQFF. The complete variable domain, with remaining parts taken from reference TRBV7-2 and TRBJ2-1, reads GAGVSQSPSNKVTEKGKDVELRCDPISGHTALYWYRQSLGQGLEFLIYFQGNSAPDKSGLPSDRFSAERTGGSVSTLTIQRTQQEDSAVYLCASSQIREGADNEQFFGPGTRLTVL.

Comment on this clone: At one of its ends the junction is not consistent with the germline gene, which may arise from a read error. This chain links TRBV5-6 with TRBJ2-1, with D possibly matching TRBD2 (7 bases). CDR1 SGHDT and CDR2 YYEEEE come from the germline V gene. The CDR3 is 15 residues long. The CDR3 loop is CAGRRGGSSYNEQFF. The DNA of the CDR3 is TGTGCCGGCAGGCGCGGGGGCAGCTCCTACAATGAGCAGTTCTTC.

V usage is TRBV7-2 and J usage is TRBJ2-2, with D possibly matching TRBD2 (5 bases). This CDR3 has 13 amino acids. Germline CDR1 reads SGHTA; CDR2 reads FQGNSA. V gave up 1 base and J gave up 7 bases, with 7 bases separating them. The CDR3: CASSLDEGGELFF. The CDR3 DNA is TGTGCCAGCAGCTTAGACGAGGGCGGGGAGCTGTTTTTT.

The rearrangement links TRBV29-1 to TRBJ2-3; 10 nucleotides agree with TRBD1. J gave up 3 bases and V 7 bases, and 1 base lay outside the gene matches. In germline, CDR1 is SQVTM, CDR2 ANQGSEA. This CDR3 region has 12 residues. CDR3 nucleotides: TGCAGCGCGGACAGGGGGACAGATACGCAGTATTTT. Translating it yields CSADRGTDTQYF.

CDR3 in amino acids: CASSQGRGAIYGYTF. The CDR3 DNA reads TGCGCCAGCAGCCAAGGTCGGGGGGCGATCTATGGCTACACCTTC. V is TRBV4-1 and J is TRBJ1-2, with TRBD1 as a possible D gene (6 bases). The germline CDR1 and CDR2 sequences are MGHRA and YSYEKL. The CDR3 is 15 residues long. The V end lost 1 base, the J end lost 4 bases, and 13 bases lay between the germline ends.

This chain uses TRBV4-3 with TRBJ1-2, with D uncertain. V was clipped by 0 bases and J by 5 bases, with 13 bases between them. This CDR3 is built from 15 residues. Germline assignment: CDR1 LGHNA and CDR2 YSLEER. In DNA, the CDR3 is TGCGCCAGCAGCCAAGATCTCCCTACTAGGTATGGCTACACCTTC. Its translation: CASSQDLPTRYGYTF.

The chain employs TRBV7-9 and TRBJ1-1; D gene ambiguous. CDR3 length: 12 residues. Germline V gene sequence: CDR1 SEHNR, CDR2 FQNEAQ (reference sequence). The V gene lost 0 bases and the J gene lost 11 bases, with 10 bases spanning the gap. The chain's CDR3 is CASSLAAGSAFF. The CDR3 DNA sequence: TGTGCCAGCAGCTTAGCGGCGGGATCGGCTTTCTTT.

The chain has TRBV7-9 and TRBJ1-1; D ambiguous. Germline CDR1 reads SEHNR; CDR2 reads FQNEAQ (reference sequence). V lost 5 bases to trimming and J lost 1 base, with 5 bases between them. The CDR3 spans 12 residues. CDR3 protein: CASSNGNTEAFF. CDR3 DNA sequence: TGTGCCAGCAGCAACGGGAACACTGAAGCTTTCTTT.